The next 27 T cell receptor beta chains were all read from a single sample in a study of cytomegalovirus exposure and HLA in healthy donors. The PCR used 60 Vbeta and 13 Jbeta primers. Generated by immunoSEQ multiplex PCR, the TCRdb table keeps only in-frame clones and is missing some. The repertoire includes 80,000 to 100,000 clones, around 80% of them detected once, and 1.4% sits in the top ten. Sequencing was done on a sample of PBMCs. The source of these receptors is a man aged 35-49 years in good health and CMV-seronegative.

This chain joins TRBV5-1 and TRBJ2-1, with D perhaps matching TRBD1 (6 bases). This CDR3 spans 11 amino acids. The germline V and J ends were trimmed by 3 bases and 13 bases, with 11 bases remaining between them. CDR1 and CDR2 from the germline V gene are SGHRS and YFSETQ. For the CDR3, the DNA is TGCGCCAGCAGCTCCGGGACACGACAGTTCTTC. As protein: CASSSGTRQFF.

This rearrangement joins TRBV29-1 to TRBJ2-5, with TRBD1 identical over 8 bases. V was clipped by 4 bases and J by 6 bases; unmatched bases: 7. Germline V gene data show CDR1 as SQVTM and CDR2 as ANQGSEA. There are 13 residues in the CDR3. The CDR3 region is CSVGSGQGKTQYF. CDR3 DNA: TGCAGCGTTGGTAGCGGACAGGGAAAGACCCAGTACTTC.

CDR3 DNA sequence: TGTGCCAGCAGGGCCTCGGGAGGTACGCAGTATTTT. Translating gives CASRASGGTQYF. The genes are TRBV9 and TRBJ2-3; 7 bases match TRBD2. Germline assignment: CDR1 SGDLS and CDR2 YYNGEE. CDR3 length equals 12 residues. Trimming removed 5 bases from V and 8 bases from J; junction bases left unmatched: 5.

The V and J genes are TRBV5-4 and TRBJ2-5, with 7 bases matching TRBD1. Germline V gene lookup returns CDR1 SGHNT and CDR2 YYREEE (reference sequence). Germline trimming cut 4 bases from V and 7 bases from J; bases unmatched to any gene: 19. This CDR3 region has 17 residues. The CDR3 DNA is TGTGCCAGCAGCCAGGACTTGGGACAGTACCAAGAGGGGACCCAGTACTTC. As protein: CASSQDLGQYQEGTQYF. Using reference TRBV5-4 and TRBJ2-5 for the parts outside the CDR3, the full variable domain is ETGVTQSPTHLIKTRGQQVTLRCSSQSGHNTVSWYQQALGQGPQFIFQYYREEENGRGNFPPRFSGLQFPNYSSELNVNALELDDSALYLCASSQDLGQYQEGTQYFGPGTRLLVL.

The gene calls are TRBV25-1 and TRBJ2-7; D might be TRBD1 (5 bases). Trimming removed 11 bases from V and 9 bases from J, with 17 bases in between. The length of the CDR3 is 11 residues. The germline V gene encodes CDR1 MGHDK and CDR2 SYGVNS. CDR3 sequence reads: CASTRGSVQYF. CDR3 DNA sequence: TGTGCCTCAACAAGGGGTTCAGTGCAGTACTTC.

CDR3 DNA sequence: TGTGCCACCAGCAGAGGGACAGGGGGCAGATCAACTAATGAAAAACTGTTTTTT. Translating gives CATSRGTGGRSTNEKLFF. The rearrangement links TRBV15 to TRBJ1-4; 11 bases agree with TRBD1. The trim removed 1 base at V and 0 bases at J, leaving 4 bases unmatched. CDR1 is LNHNV and CDR2 is YYDKDF in the germline V gene (reference sequence). This CDR3 has 18 amino acids.

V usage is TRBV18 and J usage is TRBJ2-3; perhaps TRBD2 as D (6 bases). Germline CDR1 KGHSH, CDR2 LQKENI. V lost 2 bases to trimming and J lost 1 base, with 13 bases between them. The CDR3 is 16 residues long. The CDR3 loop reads CASSPDVAEGTDTQYF. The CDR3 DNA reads TGTGCCAGCTCACCAGATGTAGCGGAGGGCACAGATACGCAGTATTTT.

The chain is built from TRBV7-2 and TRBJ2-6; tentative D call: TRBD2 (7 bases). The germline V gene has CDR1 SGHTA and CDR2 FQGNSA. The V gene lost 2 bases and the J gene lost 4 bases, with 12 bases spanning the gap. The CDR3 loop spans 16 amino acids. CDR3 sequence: CASSLRGASGANVLTF. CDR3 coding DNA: TGTGCCAGCAGCTTACGGGGGGCCTCAGGGGCCAACGTCCTGACTTTC.

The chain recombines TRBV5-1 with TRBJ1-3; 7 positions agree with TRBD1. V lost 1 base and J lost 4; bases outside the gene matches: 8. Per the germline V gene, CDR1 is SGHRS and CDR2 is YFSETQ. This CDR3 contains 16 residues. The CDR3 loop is CASSLWGTESGNTIYF. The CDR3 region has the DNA TGCGCCAGCAGCTTGTGGGGGACAGAATCAGGAAACACCATATATTTT.

The CDR3, as DNA: TGTGCCAGCAACCCCCAGGGGTCCTTTTATGGCTACACCTTC. This gives the protein CASNPQGSFYGYTF. The genes are TRBV28 and TRBJ1-2, with a weak D call TRBD1 (6 bases). The CDR3 runs 14 residues. The germline V gene has CDR1 MDHEN and CDR2 SYDVKM. V lost 7 bases to trimming and J lost 5 bases, with 17 bases between them.

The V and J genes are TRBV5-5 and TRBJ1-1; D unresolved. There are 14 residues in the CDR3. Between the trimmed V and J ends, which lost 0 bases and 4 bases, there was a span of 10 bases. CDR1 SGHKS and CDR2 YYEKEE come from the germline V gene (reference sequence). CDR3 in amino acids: CASSLEAGGTEAFF. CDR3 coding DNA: TGTGCCAGCAGCTTGGAAGCAGGAGGCACTGAAGCTTTCTTT. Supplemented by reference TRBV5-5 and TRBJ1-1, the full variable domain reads DAGVTQSPTHLIKTRGQQVTLRCSPISGHKSVSWYQQVLGQGPQFIFQYYEKEERGRGNFPDRFSARQFPNYSSELNVNALLLGDSALYLCASSLEAGGTEAFFGQGTRLTVV.

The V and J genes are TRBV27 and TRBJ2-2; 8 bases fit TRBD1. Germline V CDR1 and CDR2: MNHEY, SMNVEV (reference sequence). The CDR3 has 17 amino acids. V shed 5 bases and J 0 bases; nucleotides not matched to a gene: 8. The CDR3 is CASSTPETGANTGELFF. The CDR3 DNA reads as TGTGCCAGCAGTACACCCGAGACAGGGGCGAACACCGGGGAGCTGTTTTTT.

DNA of the CDR3: TGTGCCAGCAGCCAAGATTTTGCTGGGACCCGCGGGATCAGTGAAAAACTGTTTTTT. Its translation is CASSQDFAGTRGISEKLFF. The gene calls are TRBV14 and TRBJ1-4, with D perhaps matching TRBD1 (5 bases). Germline-derived CDR1 and CDR2 are SGHDN and FVKESK. The V end lost 0 bases, the J end lost 7 bases, and 24 bases lay between the germline ends. The CDR3 has 19 amino acids.

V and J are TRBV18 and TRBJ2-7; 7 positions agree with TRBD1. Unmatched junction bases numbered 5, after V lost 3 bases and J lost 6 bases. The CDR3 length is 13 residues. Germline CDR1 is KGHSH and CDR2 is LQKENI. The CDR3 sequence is CASSPTGNGEQYF. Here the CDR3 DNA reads TGTGCCAGCTCACCGACAGGGAATGGCGAGCAGTACTTC.

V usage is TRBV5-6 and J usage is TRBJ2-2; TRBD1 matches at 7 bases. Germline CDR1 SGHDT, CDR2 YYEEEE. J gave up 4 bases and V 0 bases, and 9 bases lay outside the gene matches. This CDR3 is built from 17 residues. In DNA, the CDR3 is TGTGCCAGCAGCTTGGGTTTGACAGGGACGAGCACCGGGGAGCTGTTTTTT. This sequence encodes CASSLGLTGTSTGELFF.

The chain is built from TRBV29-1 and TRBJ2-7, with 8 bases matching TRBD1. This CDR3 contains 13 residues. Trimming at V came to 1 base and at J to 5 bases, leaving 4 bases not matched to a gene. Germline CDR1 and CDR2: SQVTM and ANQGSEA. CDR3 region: CSVEGDRPHEQYF. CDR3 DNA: TGCAGCGTTGAAGGGGACAGGCCACACGAGCAGTACTTC.

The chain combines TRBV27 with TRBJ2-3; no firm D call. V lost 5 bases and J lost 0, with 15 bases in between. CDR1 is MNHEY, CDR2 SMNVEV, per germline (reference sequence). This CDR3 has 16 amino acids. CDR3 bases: TGTGCCAGCAGTCCAGATACCCATCCTAGCACAGATACGCAGTATTTT. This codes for CASSPDTHPSTDTQYF.

In DNA form, the CDR3 reads TGTGCCAGCAGTTACTCGACTTGGGATCAGCCCCAGCATTTT. This encodes CASSYSTWDQPQHF. The V and J genes are TRBV6-5 and TRBJ1-5; D gene ambiguous. Looked up from germline, CDR1 is MNHEY and CDR2 is SVGAGI. V was clipped by 0 bases and J by 5 bases, with 8 bases between them. This CDR3 comprises 14 residues.

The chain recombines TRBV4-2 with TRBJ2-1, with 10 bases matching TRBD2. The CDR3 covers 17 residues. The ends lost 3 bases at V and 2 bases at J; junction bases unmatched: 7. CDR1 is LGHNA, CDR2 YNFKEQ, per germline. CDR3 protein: CASSQSITSGAYNEQFF. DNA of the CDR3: TGTGCCAGCAGCCAGTCTATTACTAGCGGGGCCTACAATGAGCAGTTCTTC.

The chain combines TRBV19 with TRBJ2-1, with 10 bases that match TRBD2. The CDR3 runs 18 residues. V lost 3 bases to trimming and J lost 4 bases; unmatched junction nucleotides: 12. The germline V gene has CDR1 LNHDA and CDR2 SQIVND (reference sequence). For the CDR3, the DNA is TGTGCCAGTAGTATGTCGCGAGGTAGCGGGGGGAAGTACAATGAGCAGTTCTTC. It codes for CASSMSRGSGGKYNEQFF. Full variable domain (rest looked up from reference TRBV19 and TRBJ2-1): DGGITQSPKYLFRKEGQNVTLSCEQNLNHDAMYWYRQDPGQGLRLIYYSQIVNDFQKGDIAEGYSVSREKKESFPLTVTSAQKNPTAFYLCASSMSRGSGGKYNEQFFGPGTRLTVL.

The CDR3 is CASSADWGRNSPLHF. DNA of the CDR3: TGTGCCAGCAGTGCGGATTGGGGCCGGAATTCACCCCTCCACTTT. The gene calls are TRBV2 and TRBJ1-6; the D gene is possibly TRBD1 (5 bases). The V end lost 4 bases, the J end lost 7 bases, and 14 bases lay between the germline ends. Per germline, CDR1 SNHLY and CDR2 FYNNEI. This CDR3 is 15 amino acids long.

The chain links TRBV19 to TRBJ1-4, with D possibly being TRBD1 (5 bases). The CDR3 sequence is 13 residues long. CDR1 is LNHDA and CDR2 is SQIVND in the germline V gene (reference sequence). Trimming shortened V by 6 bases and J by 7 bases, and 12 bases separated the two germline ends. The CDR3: CASRGRGLEKLFF. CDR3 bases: TGTGCCAGTAGAGGGAGGGGCCTTGAAAAACTGTTTTTT.

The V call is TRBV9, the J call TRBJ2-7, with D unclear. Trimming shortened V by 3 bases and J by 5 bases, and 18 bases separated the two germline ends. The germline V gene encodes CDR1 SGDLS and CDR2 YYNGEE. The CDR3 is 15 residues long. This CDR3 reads CASSAPDSRYDEQYF. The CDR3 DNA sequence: TGTGCCAGCAGCGCCCCCGACTCCCGGTACGACGAGCAGTACTTC.

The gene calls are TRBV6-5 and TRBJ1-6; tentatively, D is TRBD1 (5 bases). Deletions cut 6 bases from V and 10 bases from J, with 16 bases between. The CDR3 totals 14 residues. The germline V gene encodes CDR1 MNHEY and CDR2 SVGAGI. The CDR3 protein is CASRNIGGASPLHF. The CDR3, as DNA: TGTGCCAGCAGAAACATCGGTGGGGCATCACCCCTCCACTTT.

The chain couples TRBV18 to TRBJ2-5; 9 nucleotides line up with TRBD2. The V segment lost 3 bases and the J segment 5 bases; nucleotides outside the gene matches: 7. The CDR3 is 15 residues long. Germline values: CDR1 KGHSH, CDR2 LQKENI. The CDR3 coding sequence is TGTGCCAGCTCACCCGTAGGGACTAGCCGGGAGACCCAGTACTTC. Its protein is CASSPVGTSRETQYF.

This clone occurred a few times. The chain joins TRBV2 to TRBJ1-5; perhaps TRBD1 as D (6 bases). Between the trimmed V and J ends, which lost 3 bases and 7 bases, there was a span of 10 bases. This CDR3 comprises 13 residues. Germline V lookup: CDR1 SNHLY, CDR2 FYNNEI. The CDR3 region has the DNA TGTGCCAGCAGTGACAGGGGAAACCAGCCCCAGCATTTT. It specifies CASSDRGNQPQHF. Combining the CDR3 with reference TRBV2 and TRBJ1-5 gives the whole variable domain EPEVTQTPSHQVTQMGQEVILRCVPISNHLYFYWYRQILGQKVEFLVSFYNNEISEKSEIFDDQFSVERPDGSNFTLKIRSTKLEDSAMYFCASSDRGNQPQHFGDGTRLSIL.

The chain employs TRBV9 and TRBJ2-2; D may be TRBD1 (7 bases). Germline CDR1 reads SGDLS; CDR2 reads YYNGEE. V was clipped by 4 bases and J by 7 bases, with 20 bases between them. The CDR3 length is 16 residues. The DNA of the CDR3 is TGTGCCAGCAGCCCAACCGACAGGGCCGGGAGCGGGGAGCTGTTTTTT. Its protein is CASSPTDRAGSGELFF.